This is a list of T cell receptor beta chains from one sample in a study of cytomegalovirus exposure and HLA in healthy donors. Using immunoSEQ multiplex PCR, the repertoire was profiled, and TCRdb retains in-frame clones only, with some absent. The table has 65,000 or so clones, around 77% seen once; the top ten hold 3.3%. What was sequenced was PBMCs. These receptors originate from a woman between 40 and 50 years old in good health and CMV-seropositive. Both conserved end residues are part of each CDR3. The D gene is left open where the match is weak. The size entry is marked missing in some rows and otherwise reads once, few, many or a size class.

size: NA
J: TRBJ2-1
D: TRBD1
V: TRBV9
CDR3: CASSVDTGVAEQFF

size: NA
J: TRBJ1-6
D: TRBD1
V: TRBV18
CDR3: CASSPLEGALSPLHF

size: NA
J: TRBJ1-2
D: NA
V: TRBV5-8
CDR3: CASSLTGKYGYTF

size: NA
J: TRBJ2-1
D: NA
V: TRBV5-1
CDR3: CASSLAGPFGEQFF

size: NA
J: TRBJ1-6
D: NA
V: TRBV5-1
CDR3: CASSLGGSGWNSPLHF

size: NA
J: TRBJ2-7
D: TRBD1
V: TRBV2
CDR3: CASRGGDRDKRSSYEQYF

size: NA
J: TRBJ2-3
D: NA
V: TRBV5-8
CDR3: CASNFFADTQYF

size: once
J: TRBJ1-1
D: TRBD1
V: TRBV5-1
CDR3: CASSQTGVSTEAFF

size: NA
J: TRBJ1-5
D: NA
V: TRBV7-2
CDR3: CASSLVAGVGQPQHF

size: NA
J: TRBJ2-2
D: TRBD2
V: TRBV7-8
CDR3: CASRASGVTGELFF

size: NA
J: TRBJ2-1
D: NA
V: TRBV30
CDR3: CAWSRGGHYNEQFF

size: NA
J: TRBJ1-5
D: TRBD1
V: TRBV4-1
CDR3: CASSQVPGGLGQPQHF

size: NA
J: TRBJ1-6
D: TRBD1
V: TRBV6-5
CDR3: CASSYAYRGSSPLHF

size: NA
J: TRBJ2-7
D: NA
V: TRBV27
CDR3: CASSFLGEGGVVSGEQYF

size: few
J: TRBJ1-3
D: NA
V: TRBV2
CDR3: CASSVGGNPSGNTIYF

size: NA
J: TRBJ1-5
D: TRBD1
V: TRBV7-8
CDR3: CASSPGTGHQPQHF

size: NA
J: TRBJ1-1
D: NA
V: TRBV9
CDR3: CASSRTSGTEAFF

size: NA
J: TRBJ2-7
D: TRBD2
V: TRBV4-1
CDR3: CASSPGGVSYEQYF

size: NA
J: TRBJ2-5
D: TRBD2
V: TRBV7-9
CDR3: CASSSRGTSSHETQYF

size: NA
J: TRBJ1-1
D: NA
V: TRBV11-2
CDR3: CASSLLGGKDSEAFF

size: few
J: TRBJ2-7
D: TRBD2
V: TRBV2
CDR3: CASSETGLATYEQYF

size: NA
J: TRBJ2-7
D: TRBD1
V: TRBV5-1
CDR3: CASSFGGTGSYEQYF

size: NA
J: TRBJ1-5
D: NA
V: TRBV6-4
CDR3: CASSQGPNQPQHF

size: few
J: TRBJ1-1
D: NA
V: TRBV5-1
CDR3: CASSPDRLNTEAFF

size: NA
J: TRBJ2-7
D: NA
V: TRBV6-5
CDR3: CASSRSAGSSYEQYF

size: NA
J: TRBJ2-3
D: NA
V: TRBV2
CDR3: CASCFGVQDTQYF

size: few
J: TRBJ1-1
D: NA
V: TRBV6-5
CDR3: CASSYLGTEAFF

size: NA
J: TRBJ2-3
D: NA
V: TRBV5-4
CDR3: CASSSRGASSTDTQYF

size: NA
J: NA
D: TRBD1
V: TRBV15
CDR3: CATSTHRQGGYEQYF

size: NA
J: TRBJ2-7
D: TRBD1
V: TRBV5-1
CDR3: CASSLGTGVDEQYF

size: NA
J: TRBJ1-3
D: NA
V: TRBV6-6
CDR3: CASRSDSGNTIYF

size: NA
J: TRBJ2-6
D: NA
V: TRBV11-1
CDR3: CASSPQGAGANVLTF

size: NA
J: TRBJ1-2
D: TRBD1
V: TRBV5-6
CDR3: CASSLQGARSQYGYTF

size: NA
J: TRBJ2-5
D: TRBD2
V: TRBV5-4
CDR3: CASSVPTSGYIRETQYF

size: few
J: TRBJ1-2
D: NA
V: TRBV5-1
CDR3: CASSPGTEGYHGYTF

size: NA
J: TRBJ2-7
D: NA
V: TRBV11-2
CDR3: CASSLVLYSPYEQYF

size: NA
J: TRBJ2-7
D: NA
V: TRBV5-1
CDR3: CASSLGRVGEQYF